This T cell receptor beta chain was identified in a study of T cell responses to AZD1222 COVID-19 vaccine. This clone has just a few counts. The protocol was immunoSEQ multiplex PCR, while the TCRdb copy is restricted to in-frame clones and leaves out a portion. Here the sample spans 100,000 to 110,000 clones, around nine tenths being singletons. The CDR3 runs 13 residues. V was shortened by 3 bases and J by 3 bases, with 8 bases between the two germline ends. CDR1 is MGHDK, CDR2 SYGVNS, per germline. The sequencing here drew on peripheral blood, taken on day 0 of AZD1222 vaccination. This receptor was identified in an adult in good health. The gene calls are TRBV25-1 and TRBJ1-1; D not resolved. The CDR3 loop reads CASSDGRHTEAFF. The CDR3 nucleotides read TGTGCCAGCAGTGACGGTAGACACACTGAAGCTTTCTTT.